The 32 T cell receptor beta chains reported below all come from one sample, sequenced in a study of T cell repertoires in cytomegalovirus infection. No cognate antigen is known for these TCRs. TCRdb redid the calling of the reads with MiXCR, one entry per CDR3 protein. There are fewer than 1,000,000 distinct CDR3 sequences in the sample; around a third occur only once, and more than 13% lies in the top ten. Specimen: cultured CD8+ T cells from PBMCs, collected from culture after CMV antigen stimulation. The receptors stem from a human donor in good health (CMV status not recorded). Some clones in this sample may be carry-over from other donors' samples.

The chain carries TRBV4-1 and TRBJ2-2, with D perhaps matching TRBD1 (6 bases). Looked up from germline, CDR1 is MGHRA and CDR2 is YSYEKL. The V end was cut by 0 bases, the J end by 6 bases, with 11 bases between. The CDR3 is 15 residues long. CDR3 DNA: TGCGCCAGCAGCCAAGACCCAGGGGTGCCCGGGGAGCTGTTTTTT. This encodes CASSQDPGVPGELFF.

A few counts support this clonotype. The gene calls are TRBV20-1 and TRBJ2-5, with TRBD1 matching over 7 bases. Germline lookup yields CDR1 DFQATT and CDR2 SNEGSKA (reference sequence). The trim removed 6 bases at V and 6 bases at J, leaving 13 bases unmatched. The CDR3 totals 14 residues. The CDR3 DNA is TGCAGTGCATCCAGGGCCAACAGGGGTCAGACCCAGTACTTC. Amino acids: CSASRANRGQTQYF.

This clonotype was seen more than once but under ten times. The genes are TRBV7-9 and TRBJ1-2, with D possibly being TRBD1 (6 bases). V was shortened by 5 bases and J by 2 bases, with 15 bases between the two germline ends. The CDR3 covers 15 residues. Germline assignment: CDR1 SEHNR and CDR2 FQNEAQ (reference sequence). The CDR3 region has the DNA TGTGCCAGCAGCGTCACCGGGACAATCAACTATGGCTACACCTTC. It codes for CASSVTGTINYGYTF.

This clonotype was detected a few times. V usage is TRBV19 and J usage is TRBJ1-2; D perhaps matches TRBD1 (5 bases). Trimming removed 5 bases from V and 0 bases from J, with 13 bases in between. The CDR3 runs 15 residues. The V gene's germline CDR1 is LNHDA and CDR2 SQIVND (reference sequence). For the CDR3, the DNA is TGTGCCAGTAGTCCCACAGGCTCCACTAACTATGGCTACACCTTC. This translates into CASSPTGSTNYGYTF.

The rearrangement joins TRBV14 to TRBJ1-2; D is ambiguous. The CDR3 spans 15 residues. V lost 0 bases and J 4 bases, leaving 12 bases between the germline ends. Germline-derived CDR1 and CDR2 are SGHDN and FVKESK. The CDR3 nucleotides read TGTGCCAGCAGCCAAGATAGAACAGCCGTCTATGGCTACACCTTC. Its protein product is CASSQDRTAVYGYTF. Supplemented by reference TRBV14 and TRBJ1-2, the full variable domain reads EAGVTQFPSHSVIEKGQTVTLRCDPISGHDNLYWYRRVMGKEIKFLLHFVKESKQDESGMPNNRFLAERTGGTYSTLKVQPAELEDSGVYFCASSQDRTAVYGYTFGSGTRLTVV.

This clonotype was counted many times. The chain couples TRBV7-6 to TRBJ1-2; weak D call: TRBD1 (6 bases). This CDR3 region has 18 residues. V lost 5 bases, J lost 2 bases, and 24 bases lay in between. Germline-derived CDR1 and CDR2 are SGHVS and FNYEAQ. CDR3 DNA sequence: TGTGCCAGCAGCCCCCGCTCGGTGAGGGGGGAAGACAACTATGGCTACACCTTC. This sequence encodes CASSPRSVRGEDNYGYTF.

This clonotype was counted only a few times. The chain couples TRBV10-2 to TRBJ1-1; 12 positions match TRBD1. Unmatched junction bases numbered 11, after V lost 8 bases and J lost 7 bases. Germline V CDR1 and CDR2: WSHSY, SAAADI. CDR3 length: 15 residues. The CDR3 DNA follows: TGCGCCAGCCAACCCGGGACAGGGGGCTTCAGTGAAGCTTTCTTT. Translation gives CASQPGTGGFSEAFF.

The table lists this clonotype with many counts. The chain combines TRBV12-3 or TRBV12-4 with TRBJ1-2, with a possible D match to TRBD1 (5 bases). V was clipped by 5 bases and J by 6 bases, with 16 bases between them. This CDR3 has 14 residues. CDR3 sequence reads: CASSPPGPLHGYTF. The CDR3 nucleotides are TGTGCCAGCAGTCCACCGGGACCCCTGCATGGCTACACCTTC.

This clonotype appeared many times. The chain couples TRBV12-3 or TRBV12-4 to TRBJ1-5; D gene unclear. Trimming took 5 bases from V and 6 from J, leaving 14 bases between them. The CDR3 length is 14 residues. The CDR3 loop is CASSPLPVGQPQHF. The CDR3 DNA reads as TGTGCCAGCAGTCCCCTCCCAGTTGGTCAGCCCCAGCATTTT.

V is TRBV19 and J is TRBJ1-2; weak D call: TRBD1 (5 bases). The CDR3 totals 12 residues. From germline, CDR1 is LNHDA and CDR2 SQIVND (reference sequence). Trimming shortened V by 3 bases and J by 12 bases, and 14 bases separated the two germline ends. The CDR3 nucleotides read TGTGCCAGTAGTATTGGGGCTGCGGCCGACACCTTC. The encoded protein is CASSIGAAADTF.

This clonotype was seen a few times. Here the CDR3 DNA reads TGTGCCATCAATACCGGGACAGGGACTAGTTCTAACTATGGCTACACCTTC. Residues: CAINTGTGTSSNYGYTF. This chain connects TRBV10-3 to TRBJ1-2; 9 positions agree with TRBD1. The V segment lost 7 bases and the J segment 0 bases; nucleotides outside the gene matches: 12. CDR1 is ENHRY and CDR2 is SYGVKD in the germline V gene. The CDR3 loop spans 17 amino acids.

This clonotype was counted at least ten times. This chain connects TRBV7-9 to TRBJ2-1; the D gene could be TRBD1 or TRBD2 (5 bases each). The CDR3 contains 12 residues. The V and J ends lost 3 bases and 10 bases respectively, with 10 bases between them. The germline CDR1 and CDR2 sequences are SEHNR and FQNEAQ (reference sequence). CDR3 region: CASSLGREEQFF. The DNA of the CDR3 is TGTGCCAGCAGCTTGGGCAGGGAGGAGCAGTTCTTC.

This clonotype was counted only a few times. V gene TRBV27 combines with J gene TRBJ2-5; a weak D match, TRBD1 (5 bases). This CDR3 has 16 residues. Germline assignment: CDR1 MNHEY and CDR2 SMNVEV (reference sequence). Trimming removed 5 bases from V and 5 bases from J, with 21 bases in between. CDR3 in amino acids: CASSPSQGRDRETQYF. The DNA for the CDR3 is TGTGCCAGCAGTCCCTCCCAGGGAAGGGATAGGGAGACCCAGTACTTC.

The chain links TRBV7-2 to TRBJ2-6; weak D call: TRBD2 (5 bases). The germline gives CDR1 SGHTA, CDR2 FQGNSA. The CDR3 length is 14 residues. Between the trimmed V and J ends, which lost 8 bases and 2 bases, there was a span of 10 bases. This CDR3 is CASFYGAGANVLTF. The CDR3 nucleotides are TGTGCCAGCTTCTACGGGGCTGGGGCCAACGTCCTGACTTTC.

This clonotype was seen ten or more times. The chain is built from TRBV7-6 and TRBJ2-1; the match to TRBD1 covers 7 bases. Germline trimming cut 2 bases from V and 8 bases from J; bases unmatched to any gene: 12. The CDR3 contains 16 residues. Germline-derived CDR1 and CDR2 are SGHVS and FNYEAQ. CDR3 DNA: TGTGCCAGCAGCTTAAAAACAGGGGATGTAAGCTATGAGCAGTTCTTC. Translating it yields CASSLKTGDVSYEQFF.

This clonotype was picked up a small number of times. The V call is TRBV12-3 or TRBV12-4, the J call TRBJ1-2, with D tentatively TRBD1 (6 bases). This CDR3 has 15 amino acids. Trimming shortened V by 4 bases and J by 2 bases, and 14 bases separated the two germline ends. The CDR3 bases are TGTGCCAGCAGTTGGCAGGGGAGCGAAAACTATGGCTACACCTTC. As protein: CASSWQGSENYGYTF.

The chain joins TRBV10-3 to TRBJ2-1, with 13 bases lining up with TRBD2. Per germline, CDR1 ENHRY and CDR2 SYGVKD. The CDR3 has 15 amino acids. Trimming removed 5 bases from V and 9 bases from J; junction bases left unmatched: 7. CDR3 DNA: TGTGCCATCAGTTTGGGACTAGCGGGGAAAGGTGAGCAGTTCTTC. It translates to CAISLGLAGKGEQFF.

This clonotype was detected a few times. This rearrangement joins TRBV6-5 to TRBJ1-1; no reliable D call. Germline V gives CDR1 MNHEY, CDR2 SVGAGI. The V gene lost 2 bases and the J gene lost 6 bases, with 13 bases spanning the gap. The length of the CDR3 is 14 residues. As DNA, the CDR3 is TGTGCCAGCAGTTACCATGACCTCTCCTCTGAAGCTTTCTTT. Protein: CASSYHDLSSEAFF.

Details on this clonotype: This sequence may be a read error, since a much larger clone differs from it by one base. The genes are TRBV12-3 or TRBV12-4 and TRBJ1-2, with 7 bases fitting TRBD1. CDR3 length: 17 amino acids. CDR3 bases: TGTGCCAGCAGTACGGTTCCCAAAGGGGGCGCTAACTATGGCAACACCTTC. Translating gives CASSTVPKGGANYGNTF.

CDR3 sequence reads: CASSQMTVNTEAFF. CDR3 in DNA: TGCGCCAGCAGTCAAATGACAGTGAACACTGAAGCTTTCTTT. The rearrangement uses TRBV23-1 and TRBJ1-1; TRBD1 is a possible D gene (5 bases). TRBV23-1 is identified as an open reading frame with a role that is uncertain. Trimming cost V 2 bases and J 0 bases, with 7 bases left between them. CDR3 size: 14 residues.

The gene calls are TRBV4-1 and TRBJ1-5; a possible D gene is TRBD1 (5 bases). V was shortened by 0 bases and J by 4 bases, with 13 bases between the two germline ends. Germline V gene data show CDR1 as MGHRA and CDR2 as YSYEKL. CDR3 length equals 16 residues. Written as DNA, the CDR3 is TGCGCCAGCAGCCAAGAGGGGGGATTTGGGAATCAGCCCCAGCATTTT. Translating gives CASSQEGGFGNQPQHF.

The CDR3 DNA sequence: TGTGCCACCAGTGATCGGACAGGGGAAGGGACAGATACGCAGTATTTT. Translated: CATSDRTGEGTDTQYF. The V call is TRBV24-1, the J call TRBJ2-3, with 9 bases lining up with TRBD1. Germline V gene data show CDR1 as KGHDR and CDR2 as SFDVKD. The CDR3 sequence is 16 residues long. The J segment lost 3 bases and the V segment lost 3 bases, leaving 6 bases of the junction unmatched.

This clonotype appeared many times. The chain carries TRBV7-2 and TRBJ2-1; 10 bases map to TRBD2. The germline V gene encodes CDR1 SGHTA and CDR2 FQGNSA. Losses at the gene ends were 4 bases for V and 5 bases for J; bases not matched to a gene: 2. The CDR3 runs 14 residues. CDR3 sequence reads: CASSSLAGDNEQFF. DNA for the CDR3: TGTGCCAGCAGCTCCCTAGCGGGGGACAATGAGCAGTTCTTC.

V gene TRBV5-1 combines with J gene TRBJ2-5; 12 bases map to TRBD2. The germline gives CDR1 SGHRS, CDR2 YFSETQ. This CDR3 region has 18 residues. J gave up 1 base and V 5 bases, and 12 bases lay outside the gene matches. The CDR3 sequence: CASRTGLAGTRSQETQYF. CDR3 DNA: TGCGCCAGCAGAACTGGACTAGCGGGGACTAGGAGCCAAGAGACCCAGTACTTC.

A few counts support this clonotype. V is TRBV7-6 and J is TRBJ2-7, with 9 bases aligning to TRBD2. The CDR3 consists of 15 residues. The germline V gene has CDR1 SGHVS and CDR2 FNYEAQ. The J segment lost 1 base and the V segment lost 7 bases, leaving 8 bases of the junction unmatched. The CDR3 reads CASTIGAGGSYEQYF. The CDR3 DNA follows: TGTGCCAGCACCATAGGAGCGGGGGGATCCTACGAGCAGTACTTC.

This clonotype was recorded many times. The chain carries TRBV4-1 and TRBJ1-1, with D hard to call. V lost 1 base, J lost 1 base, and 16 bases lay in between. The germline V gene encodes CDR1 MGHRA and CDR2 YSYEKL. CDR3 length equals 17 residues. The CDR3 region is CASSQANLLLTNTEAFF. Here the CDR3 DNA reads TGCGCCAGCAGCCAAGCGAACCTACTACTGACGAACACTGAAGCTTTCTTT.

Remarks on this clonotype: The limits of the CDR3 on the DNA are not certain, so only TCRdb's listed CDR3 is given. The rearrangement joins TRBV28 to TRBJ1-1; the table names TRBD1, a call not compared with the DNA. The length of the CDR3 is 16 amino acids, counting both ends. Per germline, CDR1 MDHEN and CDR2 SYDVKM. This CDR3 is CASSTSVDRKNTEAFF.

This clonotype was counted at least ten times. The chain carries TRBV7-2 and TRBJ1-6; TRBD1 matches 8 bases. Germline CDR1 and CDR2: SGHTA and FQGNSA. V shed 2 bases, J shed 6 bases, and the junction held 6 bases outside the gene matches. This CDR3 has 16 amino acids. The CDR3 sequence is CASSLLRGQVNSPLHF. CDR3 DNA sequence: TGTGCCAGCAGCTTACTTAGGGGACAGGTTAATTCACCCCTCCACTTT.

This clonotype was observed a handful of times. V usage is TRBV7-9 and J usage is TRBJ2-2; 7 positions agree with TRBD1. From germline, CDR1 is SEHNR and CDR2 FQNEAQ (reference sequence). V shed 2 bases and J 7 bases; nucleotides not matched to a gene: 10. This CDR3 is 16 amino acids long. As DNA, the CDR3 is TGTGCCAGCAGCTTACCCAGCTCAGGGGGAATCGGGGAGCTGTTTTTT. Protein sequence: CASSLPSSGGIGELFF.

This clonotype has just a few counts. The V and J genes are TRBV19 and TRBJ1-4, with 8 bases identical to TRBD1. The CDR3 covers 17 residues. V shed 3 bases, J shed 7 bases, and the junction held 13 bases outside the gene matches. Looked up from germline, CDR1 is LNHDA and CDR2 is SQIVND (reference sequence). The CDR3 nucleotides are TGTGCCAGTAGTATGGTTTCGGGGACAGGCCGGACTGAAAAACTGTTTTTT. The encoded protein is CASSMVSGTGRTEKLFF.

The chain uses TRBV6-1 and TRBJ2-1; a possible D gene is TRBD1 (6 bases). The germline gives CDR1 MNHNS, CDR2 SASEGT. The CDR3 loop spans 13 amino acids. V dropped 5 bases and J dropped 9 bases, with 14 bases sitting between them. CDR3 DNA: TGTGCCAGCAGTTATACACAGGGTGCTGAGCAGTTCTTC. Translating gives CASSYTQGAEQFF.

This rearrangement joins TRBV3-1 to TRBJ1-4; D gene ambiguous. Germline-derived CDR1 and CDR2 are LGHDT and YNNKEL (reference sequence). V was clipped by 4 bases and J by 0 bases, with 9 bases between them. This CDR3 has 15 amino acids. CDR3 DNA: TGTGCCAGCAGCCCCGGTATTGCAACTAATGAAAAACTGTTTTTT. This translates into CASSPGIATNEKLFF.